This TCR beta chain was sequenced for a study of blood T cell repertoires in COVID-19. The CDR3 contains 15 residues. The V segment lost 6 bases and the J segment 4 bases; nucleotides outside the gene matches: 10. CDR1 is MNHEY and CDR2 is SVGAGI in the germline V gene. This table comes from immunoSEQ multiplex PCR, and its TCRdb copy is limited to in-frame clones, with some not included. The data contain about 140,000 clones, about three quarters of them singletons. This receptor was obtained from a man aged 45-65 years with acute or convalescent COVID-19. J is TRBJ2-3 and V is TRBV6-5; 7 bases align to TRBD2. Sequenced input: peripheral blood. In DNA, the CDR3 is TGTGCCAGCAGGGAGGGAGGGCTTAGGGCAGATACGCAGTATTTT. Translation gives CASREGGLRADTQYF.